The 19 T cell receptor beta chains in this list originate from one sample, sequenced in a study of tumor and adjacent non-tumor tissue in lung cancer. RNA was extracted from bulk tissue without any cell sorting. Three rounds of nested PCR, following a modified ARM-PCR protocol, produced the TCRbeta library. TCRdb reprocessed the multiplex PCR reads with MiXCR, giving one entry per CDR3 protein. The sample holds 200,000 to 250,000 distinct CDR3 sequences; around 71% are singletons and the top ten take roughly 24%. The sample was lung tumor tissue. The receptors originated from a man between 60 and 75 years old with non-small cell lung cancer.

To note about this clonotype: The conserved phenylalanine or tryptophan normally closing the CDR3 is absent here, so this likely arose from a read error. The rearrangement uses TRBV11-2 and TRBJ1-1, with TRBD1 matching 8 bases. The germline gives CDR1 SGHAT, CDR2 FQNNGV. This CDR3 region has 13 residues. The CDR3 loop is CASSTQGATEAFL. CDR3 sequence (DNA): TGCGCCAGCAGTACCCAGGGGGCCACTGAAGCTTTCTTA.

The chain joins TRBV6-5 to TRBJ2-7, with D hard to call. CDR1 and CDR2 from the germline V gene are MNHEY and SVGAGI. Trimming cost V 0 bases and J 3 bases, with 15 bases left between them. The CDR3 is 16 residues long. The CDR3 sequence is CASSYSDIAQSYEQYF. As DNA, the CDR3 is TGTGCCAGCAGTTACTCGGATATTGCTCAGAGCTACGAGCAGTACTTC.

Comment on this clonotype: This could be a read error, since a much larger clone is one nucleotide away. The rearrangement links TRBV6-1 to TRBJ2-1, with a weak D call TRBD2 (5 bases). V lost 1 base, J lost 1 base, and 8 bases lay in between. Germline V gene lookup returns CDR1 MNHNS and CDR2 SASEGT. The CDR3 has 15 residues. CDR3 nucleotide sequence: TGTGCCAGCAGTGAAGACCCGGGATCCTACAATGAGCAGTTCTTC. It encodes CASSEDPGSYNEQFF.

This clonotype was detected a few times. A much larger clone is a single base away; this may be a read error. J is TRBJ2-4 and V is TRBV12-3 or TRBV12-4, with TRBD1 as a possible D gene (5 bases). The V end lost 6 bases, the J end lost 6 bases, and 15 bases lay between the germline ends. This CDR3 comprises 14 residues. This CDR3 is CASSLRVQSNIQYF. The DNA of the CDR3 is TGTGCCAGCAGCCTCAGGGTACAGTCAAACATTCAGTACTTC.

Points on this clonotype: A much more abundant neighbour one base away suggests this may be a read error. The chain combines TRBV6-5 with TRBJ2-7; TRBD1 might be the D (6 bases). V lost 6 bases and J lost 4, with 16 bases in between. CDR1 is MNHEY, CDR2 SVGAGI, per germline. This CDR3 is 14 amino acids long. The DNA of the CDR3 is TGTGCCAGCAGACTCGGGACAAGGGTATACGAGCAGTACTTC. Residues: CASRLGTRVYEQYF.

The gene calls are TRBV28 and TRBJ2-7; 7 bases are a match to TRBD1. Germline V lookup: CDR1 MDHEN, CDR2 SYDVKM. The CDR3 has 13 residues. V lost 5 bases and J lost 6; bases outside the gene matches: 7. This chain's CDR3 is CASSRAGGSEQYF. The CDR3, as DNA: TGTGCCAGCAGTCGGGCAGGGGGATCCGAGCAGTACTTC.

As concerns this clonotype: A much larger clonotype is one base distant, so this may be a read error. This chain uses TRBV20-1 with TRBJ2-3, with D possibly TRBD1 on 5 matching bases. The length of the CDR3 is 15 residues. V dropped 2 bases and J dropped 3 bases, with 15 bases sitting between them. Germline V lookup: CDR1 DFQATT, CDR2 SNEGSKA (reference sequence). In DNA, the CDR3 is TGCAGTGCTAGAATTGAACAGGCCTGGACAGATACGCAGTATTTT. It is translated as CSARIEQAWTDTQYF.

This clonotype has just one count. In this CDR3 the conserved last residue, phenylalanine or tryptophan, is missing, so a read error is likely. No DNA is shown, since the ends of the CDR3 on it are uncertain; the CDR3 is the one TCRdb lists. V usage is TRBV28 and J usage is TRBJ1-2; the D call TRBD1 from the table was never checked on the DNA. The CDR3 spans 16 amino acids, including both terminal residues. Germline lookup yields CDR1 MDHEN and CDR2 SYDVKM. CDR3 protein: CASAGPDSGIHYGHTL.

This rearrangement joins TRBV20-1 to TRBJ1-1; D possibly corresponds to TRBD1 (5 bases). Trimming took 3 bases from V and 2 from J, leaving 16 bases between them. Per germline, CDR1 DFQATT and CDR2 SNEGSKA (reference sequence). The CDR3 length is 15 residues. CDR3 sequence: CSARWRGWRNTEAFF. CDR3 sequence (DNA): TGCAGTGCTAGGTGGCGGGGGTGGAGAAACACTGAAGCTTTCTTT.

In this sample, this clonotype turned up many times. J is TRBJ2-2 and V is TRBV12-3 or TRBV12-4, with D uncertain. The CDR3 totals 15 residues. V lost 3 bases, J lost 6 bases, and 14 bases lay in between. The CDR3 region is CASSFPSIGPGELFF. The CDR3 region has the DNA TGTGCCAGCAGTTTCCCGTCTATAGGCCCCGGGGAGCTGTTTTTT.

As for this clonotype: The germline gene is not matched at one end of the junction; a read error may be the cause. The V gene is TRBV19, the J gene TRBJ1-5; D remains ambiguous. The CDR3 sequence is 15 residues long. Germline V gene lookup returns CDR1 LNHDA and CDR2 SQIVND (reference sequence). In DNA form, the CDR3 reads TGTGCCAGTATTTTATTTTGGCAGCCGGGTCAGCCCCAGCAATTT. It yields the protein CASILFWQPGQPQQF.

On this clonotype itself: One end of the junction does not line up with germline, which may come from a read error. V usage is TRBV5-1 and J usage is TRBJ2-4; possible D gene TRBD2, 6 bases. The germline gives CDR1 SGHRS, CDR2 YFSETQ. This CDR3 has 14 residues. DNA of the CDR3: TGCGCCAGCAGCATGACTAGTGCCAAAAACTTTCAATACTTC. This gives the protein CASSMTSAKNFQYF. Based on the CDR3 plus reference TRBV5-1 and TRBJ2-4, the full variable domain is KAGVTQTPRYLIKTRGQQVTLSCSPISGHRSVSWYQQTPGQGLQFLFEYFSETQRNKGNFPGRFSGRQFSNSRSEMNVSTLELGDSALYLCASSMTSAKNFQYFGAGTRLSVL.

This clonotype was counted many times. This chain joins TRBV29-1 and TRBJ1-2, with D unresolved. The CDR3 is 11 residues long. Looked up from germline, CDR1 is SQVTM and CDR2 is ANQGSEA. V lost 7 bases and J lost 5, with 11 bases in between. The CDR3, as DNA: TGCAGCGACGCTGGACGTTATGGCTACACCTTC. Translation: CSDAGRYGYTF.

In regard to this clonotype: This sequence may be a read error, since a much larger clone differs from it by one base. V and J are TRBV20-1 and TRBJ2-1, with 8 bases aligning to TRBD2. The germline V gene has CDR1 DFQATT and CDR2 SNEGSKA (reference sequence). The CDR3 length is 14 residues. The CDR3 DNA reads TGCAGAGCTAGTCTCCGGGGGGGCCGCCATGAGCAGTTCTTC. Encoded protein: CRASLRGGRHEQFF.

As concerns this clonotype: The junction departs from germline at one end; a sequencing error may be responsible. V and J are TRBV11-2 and TRBJ2-2; D ambiguous. In germline, CDR1 is SGHAT, CDR2 FQNNGV. The CDR3 has 13 amino acids. CDR3 in amino acids: CASGLVESGELFF. DNA of the CDR3: TGTGCCAGCGGCTTAGTTGAATCGGGGGAGCTGTTTTTT.

With respect to this clonotype: Given a much more abundant clone one base away, this may be a read error. The V call is TRBV6-6, the J call TRBJ2-1; 9 nucleotides agree with TRBD2. The CDR3 runs 17 residues. Germline CDR1 and CDR2: MNHNY and SVGAGI (reference sequence). With 0 bases clipped from V and 6 bases from J, the junction kept 9 bases outside the gene matches. The CDR3 DNA reads TGTGCCAGCAGTTACTCGGTAGCGGGAGTGCTCTTCAATGAGCAGTTCTTC. It codes for CASSYSVAGVLFNEQFF.

A word on this clonotype: One end of the junction fails to match germline, which may point to a read error. The rearrangement uses TRBV20-1 and TRBJ2-5, with D perhaps TRBD2 (5 bases). The CDR3 length is 16 residues. Per the germline V gene, CDR1 is DFQATT and CDR2 is SNEGSKA (reference sequence). The CDR3 DNA follows: TGCAGTGCTAGAGATTTGGGGAGCGACACCCAAGAGACCCAATACTTC. It codes for CSARDLGSDTQETQYF.

The chain recombines TRBV5-4 with TRBJ2-7; 11 bases are a match to TRBD1. In germline, CDR1 is SGHNT, CDR2 YYREEE (reference sequence). The CDR3 length is 15 residues. V gave up 8 bases and J gave up 2 bases; unmatched junction bases: 9. The CDR3: CARSPGQGVAYEQYF. As DNA, the CDR3 is TGTGCCAGAAGCCCGGGACAGGGGGTCGCCTACGAGCAGTACTTC.

By sample fraction, this clonotype is large. The V and J genes are TRBV11-2 and TRBJ2-7, with 13 positions matching TRBD2. Germline CDR1 and CDR2: SGHAT and FQNNGV. V was pared by 4 bases and J by 3 bases, with 9 bases of the junction left unmatched. This CDR3 is built from 17 residues. CDR3 DNA sequence: TGTGCCAGCAGCTCCGTGGGACTAGCGGGGTGGGGCTACGAGCAGTACTTC. It is translated as CASSSVGLAGWGYEQYF. The variable domain in full, completed from reference TRBV11-2 and TRBJ2-7, reads EAGVAQSPRYKIIEKRQSVAFWCNPISGHATLYWYQQILGQGPKLLIQFQNNGVVDDSQLPKDRFSAERLKGVDSTLKIQPAKLEDSAVYLCASSSVGLAGWGYEQYFGPGTRLTVT.